The rows below give T cell receptor beta chains drawn from one sample of a study of blood T cell repertoires in COVID-19. Only in-frame clones appear in the TCRdb table, and some are missing; sequencing was by immunoSEQ multiplex PCR. Of 110,000 or so clones in the sample, roughly nine tenths were seen once. The sequencing input was peripheral blood. The source is a man in his 70s who had recovered from COVID-19. The CDR3 runs from the conserved cysteine through the conserved F or W. Each record gives: D gene, V gene, clone size, J gene, CDR3 DNA, CDR3 protein. A D gene is named only where the DNA matches it firmly. Clone size, where shown, is once, few, many, or a class for clones that have expanded.

D: TRBD1; V: TRBV9; size: NA; J: TRBJ2-7; DNA: TGTGCCAGCAGCCCGGGACAGGGTGCCTACGAGCAGTACTTC; CDR3: CASSPGQGAYEQYF
D: NA; V: TRBV29-1; size: NA; J: TRBJ2-1; DNA: TGCAGCGTTGAACACGGACAGATGTTCTTC; CDR3: CSVEHGQMFF
D: NA; V: TRBV18; size: few; J: TRBJ1-1; DNA: TGTGCCAGCTCACCACGGGGGGAATCGGATGCTTTCTTT; CDR3: CASSPRGESDAFF
D: TRBD2; V: TRBV11-2; size: NA; J: TRBJ2-5; DNA: TGTGCCAGCAGCTCCCGGCCTAGCGGGGAGACCCAGTACTTC; CDR3: CASSSRPSGETQYF
D: NA; V: TRBV6-5; size: NA; J: TRBJ1-2; DNA: TGTGCCAGCTCGCCCTTGGGGCAGTACGGCTACACCTTC; CDR3: CASSPLGQYGYTF
D: NA; V: TRBV9; size: few; J: TRBJ2-5; DNA: TGTGCCAGCAGCCCCCGGGGGGGGACAGGGCAAGAGACCCAGTACTTC; CDR3: CASSPRGGTGQETQYF
D: TRBD1; V: TRBV5-1; size: NA; J: TRBJ2-7; DNA: TGCGCCAGCAGCCCCCGGACAGGCGCCTACGAGCAGTACTTC; CDR3: CASSPRTGAYEQYF
D: NA; V: TRBV5-1; size: NA; J: TRBJ2-3; DNA: TGCGCCAGCAGCCTGAGCACAGATACGCAGTATTTT; CDR3: CASSLSTDTQYF
D: TRBD2; V: TRBV7-7; size: once; J: TRBJ2-1; DNA: TGTGCCAGCAGCCCCAACCCTAGCGGCAAGCAGTTCTTC; CDR3: CASSPNPSGKQFF
D: NA; V: TRBV12-3/TRBV12-4; size: NA; J: TRBJ1-5; DNA: TGTGCCAGCAGTTTGGAGGGACATCAGCCCCAGCATTTT; CDR3: CASSLEGHQPQHF
D: NA; V: TRBV9; size: few; J: TRBJ1-3; DNA: TGTGCCAGCAGCCCCGGGGGAGGGGTGGGAGGAAACACCATATATTTT; CDR3: CASSPGGGVGGNTIYF
D: NA; V: TRBV5-1; size: NA; J: TRBJ1-3; DNA: TGCGCCAGCAGTGTCGGGGAAACTGGAAACACCATATATTTT; CDR3: CASSVGETGNTIYF
D: NA; V: TRBV5-1; size: NA; J: TRBJ2-1; DNA: TGCGCCAGCAGCGCAGGCCAGGGCAATGAGCAGTTCTTC; CDR3: CASSAGQGNEQFF
D: NA; V: TRBV28; size: NA; J: TRBJ1-5; DNA: TGTGCCAGCACGGCAGGGCGCCAGCCCCAGCATTTT; CDR3: CASTAGRQPQHF
D: TRBD1; V: TRBV4-3; size: NA; J: TRBJ1-5; DNA: TGCGCCAGCAGCCAAGGAATTTCGGGACAGGGAAATCAGCCCCAGCATTTT; CDR3: CASSQGISGQGNQPQHF
D: NA; V: TRBV4-3; size: NA; J: TRBJ1-5; DNA: TGCGCCAGCAGCCAAGAATATGCGGAAAATCAGCCCCAGCATTTT; CDR3: CASSQEYAENQPQHF
D: TRBD1; V: TRBV3-1/TRBV3-2; size: NA; J: TRBJ2-7; DNA: TGTGCCAGCAGCCAAGACTTCCGGGACAGAGCCTACGAGCAGTACTTC; CDR3: CASSQDFRDRAYEQYF
D: NA; V: TRBV6-5; size: NA; J: TRBJ1-5; DNA: TGTGCCAGCAGTTACGAGGGCCTAGGCAATCAGCCCCAGCATTTT; CDR3: CASSYEGLGNQPQHF
D: TRBD1; V: TRBV19; size: NA; J: TRBJ2-7; DNA: TGTGCCAGTAGCGGGACAGGGAGCCACGAGCAGTACTTC; CDR3: CASSGTGSHEQYF
D: NA; V: TRBV5-1; size: NA; J: TRBJ2-3; DNA: TGCGCCAGCAGCTCTCATTACTCAAACACAGATACGCAGTATTTT; CDR3: CASSSHYSNTDTQYF
D: NA; V: TRBV2; size: once; J: TRBJ2-2; DNA: TGTGCCAGCAGTGAAGCGGGGGGACAGTACACCGGGGAGCTGTTTTTT; CDR3: CASSEAGGQYTGELFF
D: TRBD1; V: TRBV28; size: NA; J: TRBJ2-3; DNA: TGTGCCAGCAGCCAGCGCCAGACAGGGGGAGATACGCAGTATTTT; CDR3: CASSQRQTGGDTQYF
D: NA; V: TRBV7-3; size: once; J: TRBJ2-3; DNA: TGTGCCAGCAGCTCGCCACCGGGTACGCAGTATTTT; CDR3: CASSSPPGTQYF
D: TRBD2; V: TRBV6-5; size: NA; J: TRBJ2-7; DNA: TGTGCCAGCAGTTACGCCAGCGGGGGGGCCTACGAGCAGTACTTC; CDR3: CASSYASGGAYEQYF
D: TRBD1; V: TRBV2; size: NA; J: TRBJ2-7; DNA: TGTGCCAGCAGCTCGGACAGGGGGCCCTACGAGCAGTACTTC; CDR3: CASSSDRGPYEQYF
D: TRBD2; V: TRBV18; size: few; J: TRBJ2-7; DNA: TGTGCCAGCTCGGGCGGGGGAGGAAACTTATACGAGCAGTACTTC; CDR3: CASSGGGGNLYEQYF
D: NA; V: TRBV5-1; size: NA; J: TRBJ2-3; DNA: TGCGCCAGCAGCGAAGGGGAGGCTAGCGGCACAGATACGCAGTATTTT; CDR3: CASSEGEASGTDTQYF
D: TRBD1; V: TRBV29-1; size: few; J: TRBJ2-1; DNA: TGCAGTATAGGACAGGGCCCTTACAATGAGCAGTTCTTC; CDR3: CSIGQGPYNEQFF
D: NA; V: TRBV5-1; size: NA; J: TRBJ2-5; DNA: TGCGCCAGCAGCTTGGAGGGGGAGACCCAGTACTTC; CDR3: CASSLEGETQYF
D: TRBD2; V: TRBV29-1; size: once; J: TRBJ2-3; DNA: TGCAGCGTTGAAAAACTAGCGGGGGGCACAGATACGCAGTATTTT; CDR3: CSVEKLAGGTDTQYF
D: TRBD2; V: TRBV5-1; size: NA; J: TRBJ2-3; DNA: TGCGCCAGCAGCTCTAGCGGGGGGGAAGATACGCAGTATTTT; CDR3: CASSSSGGEDTQYF